One and the same sample provided the 30 T cell receptor beta chains below, sequenced in a study of graft-versus-host responses after intestinal transplantation. Sequenced by immunoSEQ multiplex PCR; TCRdb stores in-frame clones only, minus some. The sample records 40,000 or so clones, about 95% being singletons. Antigens for these TCRs are unknown. The sequencing here drew on unstimulated CD8+ T cells sorted from spleen or lymph node cells, taken before transplant. The receptors shown here come from a human donor who was the organ donor for an intestinal transplant.

The V and J genes are TRBV28 and TRBJ2-3; D remains ambiguous. Deletions cut 3 bases from V and 3 bases from J, with 7 bases between. Germline CDR1 MDHEN, CDR2 SYDVKM. The CDR3 has 13 residues. The CDR3, as DNA: TGTGCCAGCAGTTTTTCCGGTACAGATACGCAGTATTTT. Translation: CASSFSGTDTQYF.

The chain combines TRBV7-3 with TRBJ2-3; 8 nucleotides line up with TRBD1. The CDR3 sequence is 14 residues long. The trim removed 3 bases at V and 7 bases at J, leaving 6 bases unmatched. Germline V gene lookup returns CDR1 SGHTA and CDR2 FQGTGA. The CDR3 nucleotides read TGTGCCAGCAGCTTCGGACAGGGAGAATATACGCAGTATTTT. Translation: CASSFGQGEYTQYF.

This rearrangement joins TRBV29-1 to TRBJ2-5, with TRBD1 as a possible D gene (6 bases). The germline CDR1 and CDR2 sequences are SQVTM and ANQGSEA. The CDR3 has 14 residues. V gave up 0 bases and J gave up 0 bases, with 8 bases separating them. The CDR3 sequence: CSVEDGTYQETQYF. CDR3 coding DNA: TGCAGCGTTGAAGATGGGACATACCAAGAGACCCAGTACTTC.

The chain links TRBV28 to TRBJ1-5, with D maybe TRBD1 (5 bases). This CDR3 is 15 amino acids long. Germline V gene data show CDR1 as MDHEN and CDR2 as SYDVKM. Deletions cut 6 bases from V and 3 bases from J, with 15 bases between. The CDR3 loop is CASSRRAGINQPQHF. Here the CDR3 DNA reads TGTGCCAGCAGCCGTAGGGCAGGGATCAATCAGCCCCAGCATTTT. The entire variable domain, with the rest obtained from reference TRBV28 and TRBJ1-5, is as follows: DVKVTQSSRYLVKRTGEKVFLECVQDMDHENMFWYRQDPGLGLRLIYFSYDVKMKEKGDIPEGYSVSREKKERFSLILESASTNQTSMYLCASSRRAGINQPQHFGDGTRLSIL.

The CDR3 sequence: CATRTGEKLFF. CDR3 bases: TGTGCCACCAGGACAGGGGAAAAACTGTTTTTT. This chain links TRBV10-3 with TRBJ1-4, with TRBD1 identical over 8 bases. The junction had 3 bases not matched to a gene; V was cut back by 10 bases and J by 8 bases. The CDR3 totals 11 residues. Looked up from germline, CDR1 is ENHRY and CDR2 is SYGVKD.

The chain employs TRBV15 and TRBJ1-3, with D perhaps TRBD1 (5 bases). The V gene's germline CDR1 is LNHNV and CDR2 YYDKDF (reference sequence). Trimming stripped 0 bases from V and 0 bases from J, with 12 bases between. The CDR3 is made up of 17 amino acids. The CDR3 loop is CATSRDRGGHSGNTIYF. In DNA, the CDR3 is TGTGCCACCAGCAGAGATAGGGGCGGCCACTCTGGAAACACCATATATTTT.

DNA for the CDR3: TGTGCCAGCAGTTATACGGGACAGCAGACAAGGAATGAGCAGTTCTTC. This codes for CASSYTGQQTRNEQFF. This chain links TRBV6-6 with TRBJ2-1, with 7 bases lining up with TRBD1. CDR3 size: 16 residues. V lost 3 bases and J lost 7; bases outside the gene matches: 12. Germline values: CDR1 MNHNY, CDR2 SVGAGI (reference sequence).

This clone was observed a few times. The chain links TRBV19 to TRBJ1-2, with 7 bases that match TRBD1. The CDR3 is made up of 13 amino acids. Germline V gives CDR1 LNHDA, CDR2 SQIVND (reference sequence). J was trimmed by 4 bases and V by 1 base; bases with no gene match: 0. The DNA of the CDR3 is TGTGCCAGTAGTATAGGGACAGGCTATGGCTACACCTTC. Encoded protein: CASSIGTGYGYTF.

The CDR3 protein is CASSLVSGSTDTQYF. DNA of the CDR3: TGTGCCAGCAGTTTAGTTAGCGGGAGCACAGATACGCAGTATTTT. This chain links TRBV27 with TRBJ2-3; 7 bases match TRBD2. The CDR3 totals 15 residues. Germline values: CDR1 MNHEY, CDR2 SMNVEV (reference sequence). Trimming removed 2 bases from V and 0 bases from J; junction bases left unmatched: 2.

The chain links TRBV4-1 to TRBJ1-5; D is uncertain. This CDR3 comprises 15 residues. Germline CDR1 is MGHRA and CDR2 is YSYEKL. Trimming pared 0 bases from V and 1 base from J, leaving 7 bases between. The CDR3 reads CASSQDSGSNQPQHF. The CDR3 DNA is TGCGCCAGCAGCCAAGATTCGGGAAGCAATCAGCCCCAGCATTTT.

V gene TRBV10-3 combines with J gene TRBJ1-1; maybe TRBD1 (6 bases). The germline V gene encodes CDR1 ENHRY and CDR2 SYGVKD. This CDR3 is 11 amino acids long. Trimming took off 8 bases at V and 4 bases at J, with 8 bases between the two ends. The CDR3, as DNA: TGTGCCATCGGGGGCCGCACTGAAGCTTTCTTT. Protein product: CAIGGRTEAFF.

This clone has a handful of counts. The chain is built from TRBV4-1 and TRBJ2-7, with D perhaps matching TRBD2 (6 bases). The CDR3 is made up of 14 amino acids. The V end lost 1 base, the J end lost 4 bases, and 11 bases lay between the germline ends. Germline V gene sequence: CDR1 MGHRA, CDR2 YSYEKL. DNA for the CDR3: TGCGCCAGCAGCCAAGTCAGCGGGCCTTACGAGCAGTACTTC. This sequence encodes CASSQVSGPYEQYF.

The rearrangement uses TRBV7-2 and TRBJ2-7, with 14 bases that match TRBD2. The CDR3 runs 16 residues. Germline V gene sequence: CDR1 SGHTA, CDR2 FQGNSA. Germline trimming cut 3 bases from V and 3 bases from J; bases unmatched to any gene: 4. CDR3 region: CASSFGLAGGFYEQYF. CDR3 coding DNA: TGTGCCAGCAGCTTTGGACTAGCGGGGGGATTCTACGAGCAGTACTTC.

V gene TRBV2 combines with J gene TRBJ2-2; tentatively, D is TRBD1 (5 bases). The CDR3 spans 15 residues. Germline lookup yields CDR1 SNHLY and CDR2 FYNNEI. Trimming removed 3 bases at V and 10 bases at J, with 18 bases between. This chain's CDR3 is CASSEIGGQPSELFF. In DNA, the CDR3 is TGTGCCAGCAGTGAGATAGGCGGACAACCGTCGGAGCTGTTTTTT.

The V and J genes are TRBV5-1 and TRBJ2-7; 8 bases map to TRBD1. CDR3 length equals 13 residues. CDR1 is SGHRS, CDR2 YFSETQ, per germline. J was trimmed by 3 bases and V by 3 bases; bases with no gene match: 2. As DNA, the CDR3 is TGCGCCAGCAGCTCTACAGGGGGCTACGAGCAGTACTTC. This encodes CASSSTGGYEQYF.

V is TRBV4-3 and J is TRBJ1-4; D unresolved. The CDR3 has 16 amino acids. The V end lost 0 bases, the J end lost 2 bases, and 10 bases lay between the germline ends. Germline CDR1 and CDR2: LGHNA and YSLEER. CDR3 sequence (DNA): TGCGCCAGCAGCCAAGATAAGTCCGATACTAATGAAAAACTGTTTTTT. This translates into CASSQDKSDTNEKLFF.

In its sample, this clone was seen once. The chain recombines TRBV13 with TRBJ2-5; possible D gene TRBD1, 6 bases. The V end lost 0 bases, the J end lost 5 bases, and 7 bases lay between the germline ends. This CDR3 has 13 amino acids. The V gene's germline CDR1 is PRHDT and CDR2 FYEKMQ (reference sequence). CDR3 loop: CASSLGQGETQYF. The CDR3 coding sequence is TGTGCCAGCAGCTTAGGACAGGGCGAGACCCAGTACTTC.

This clone appeared once. The rearrangement links TRBV11-3 to TRBJ2-7; tentative D call: TRBD2 (5 bases). The germline V gene encodes CDR1 SGHNT and CDR2 YENEEA. V lost 5 bases to trimming and J lost 1 base, with 9 bases between them. CDR3 length: 13 amino acids. This CDR3 reads CASSLGESYEQYF. CDR3 DNA: TGTGCCAGCAGCCTCGGGGAGTCCTACGAGCAGTACTTC. Using reference TRBV11-3 and TRBJ2-7 for the parts outside the CDR3, the full variable domain is EAGVVQSPRYKIIEKKQPVAFWCNPISGHNTLYWYLQNLGQGPELLIRYENEEAVDDSQLPKDRFSAERLKGVDSTLKIQPAELGDSAVYLCASSLGESYEQYFGPGTRLTVT.

V is TRBV7-6 and J is TRBJ2-1, with 12 bases matching TRBD2. The CDR3 is made up of 14 amino acids. Germline V CDR1 and CDR2: SGHVS, FNYEAQ. With 8 bases clipped from V and 8 bases from J, the junction kept 7 bases outside the gene matches. The CDR3 DNA sequence: TGTGCCAGCTCTGCTAGCGGGGGGGCCGATGAGCAGTTCTTC. Translated: CASSASGGADEQFF. The whole variable domain, remainder taken from reference TRBV7-6 and TRBJ2-1, is GAGVSQSPRYKVTKRGQDVALRCDPISGHVSLYWYRQALGQGPEFLTYFNYEAQQDKSGLPNDRFSAERPEGSISTLTIQRTEQRDSAMYRCASSASGGADEQFFGPGTRLTVL.

The chain carries TRBV4-1 and TRBJ1-6; D gene uncertain. This CDR3 spans 13 amino acids. Germline lookup yields CDR1 MGHRA and CDR2 YSYEKL. Trimming stripped 0 bases from V and 7 bases from J, with 4 bases between. CDR3 nucleotide sequence: TGCGCCAGCAGCCAAGAAGGGAATTCACCCCTCCACTTT. This sequence encodes CASSQEGNSPLHF.

This clone was seen once. The CDR3 spells CASSLGAQTYSDTQYF. The CDR3, as DNA: TGTGCCAGCAGCTTAGGGGCCCAAACCTATTCAGATACGCAGTATTTT. This chain joins TRBV7-2 and TRBJ2-3; no clear D. The V and J ends lost 1 base and 4 bases respectively, with 15 bases between them. The CDR3 is 16 residues long. Germline V gene data show CDR1 as SGHTA and CDR2 as FQGNSA. Filled out from reference TRBV7-2 and TRBJ2-3, the complete variable domain reads GAGVSQSPSNKVTEKGKDVELRCDPISGHTALYWYRQSLGQGLEFLIYFQGNSAPDKSGLPSDRFSAERTGGSVSTLTIQRTQQEDSAVYLCASSLGAQTYSDTQYFGPGTRLTVL.

This clone appeared once. The chain couples TRBV9 to TRBJ2-6; D remains unclear. Trimming shortened V by 4 bases and J by 1 base, and 6 bases separated the two germline ends. Germline-derived CDR1 and CDR2 are SGDLS and YYNGEE. The CDR3 has 14 amino acids. The CDR3 protein is CASSPTSGANVLTF. The CDR3 region has the DNA TGTGCCAGCAGCCCTACGTCTGGGGCCAACGTCCTGACTTTC.

This clone was found a few times. The rearrangement joins TRBV19 to TRBJ1-2, with D hard to call. Deletions cut 6 bases from V and 6 bases from J, with 11 bases between. Germline assignment: CDR1 LNHDA and CDR2 SQIVND (reference sequence). This CDR3 contains 12 residues. The CDR3 DNA reads TGTGCCAGTAGGAAATACGGGGATGGCTACACCTTC. Its protein is CASRKYGDGYTF.

The V and J genes are TRBV5-6 and TRBJ1-4, with unresolved D. The germline V and J ends were trimmed by 3 bases and 5 bases, with 5 bases remaining between them. The CDR3 length is 12 residues. Germline CDR1 and CDR2: SGHDT and YYEEEE. DNA for the CDR3: TGTGCCAGCAGCTGGGAGAATGAAAAACTGTTTTTT. As protein: CASSWENEKLFF.

This chain joins TRBV11-3 and TRBJ1-5; 9 bases fit TRBD1. Germline CDR1 is SGHNT and CDR2 is YENEEA. Losses at the gene ends were 2 bases for V and 8 bases for J; bases not matched to a gene: 13. The CDR3 has 17 amino acids. The CDR3 nucleotides are TGTGCCAGCAGCTTACTCCGGGACAGGGAGAGGGGGGAGCCCCAGCATTTT. Translation gives CASSLLRDRERGEPQHF.

V is TRBV4-1 and J is TRBJ1-2; TRBD1 is a possible D gene (6 bases). Trimming stripped 3 bases from V and 3 bases from J, with 14 bases between. Germline lookup yields CDR1 MGHRA and CDR2 YSYEKL. CDR3 length: 15 residues. The CDR3 reads CASSQGHGWDYGYTF. As DNA, the CDR3 is TGCGCCAGCAGCCAGGGACACGGATGGGACTATGGCTACACCTTC.

The chain combines TRBV30 with TRBJ1-1, with D perhaps TRBD1 (6 bases). Germline V CDR1 and CDR2: GTSNPN, SVGIG (reference sequence). There are 13 residues in the CDR3. Trimming stripped 0 bases from V and 4 bases from J, with 9 bases between. The CDR3 region is CAWSVSGATEAFF. The DNA of the CDR3 is TGTGCCTGGAGTGTTTCGGGGGCCACTGAAGCTTTCTTT.

Written as DNA, the CDR3 is TGTGCCAGCAGACAATTAACAGGGGCAGGAGATACGCAGTATTTT. Its translation is CASRQLTGAGDTQYF. V usage is TRBV7-9 and J usage is TRBJ2-3; TRBD1 aligns across 7 bases. The CDR3 sequence is 15 residues long. The germline V gene encodes CDR1 SEHNR and CDR2 FQNEAQ (reference sequence). After removal of 6 bases from V and 5 bases from J, the junction contained 11 bases not matched to a gene.

The genes are TRBV15 and TRBJ1-3, with D possibly being TRBD1 (6 bases). The germline V gene encodes CDR1 LNHNV and CDR2 YYDKDF (reference sequence). V dropped 9 bases and J dropped 2 bases, with 17 bases sitting between them. The CDR3 is 15 amino acids. The CDR3 sequence is CATVLRGEAGNTIYF. CDR3 coding DNA: TGTGCCACGGTGCTTAGGGGGGAAGCTGGAAACACCATATATTTT.

This clone was detected a few times. The chain employs TRBV6-1 and TRBJ1-3; no clear D gene. Germline V lookup: CDR1 MNHNS, CDR2 SASEGT. CDR3 size: 14 residues. Between the trimmed V and J ends, which lost 5 bases and 0 bases, there was a span of 8 bases. The CDR3, as DNA: TGTGCCAGCAGTAAGACGGGCTCTGGAAACACCATATATTTT. Its protein is CASSKTGSGNTIYF.